This passage covers 24 T cell receptor beta chains from one sample sequenced in a study of T cell repertoires in ileal Crohn's disease. The repertoire was sequenced with immunoSEQ multiplex PCR; TCRdb's copy has only in-frame clones and lacks some. The data show around 6,200 clones, 70% to 80% seen once. The specimen sequenced was ileal tissue. The receptor source for this set is an adult with Crohn's disease.

Only one count was recorded for this clone. The chain's CDR3 is CASSVGFGANTGELFF. DNA of the CDR3: TGTGCCAGCAGCGTAGGGTTCGGAGCGAACACCGGGGAGCTGTTTTTT. V usage is TRBV9 and J usage is TRBJ2-2; D call uncertain. The length of the CDR3 is 16 residues. V dropped 0 bases and J dropped 0 bases, with 9 bases sitting between them. CDR1 and CDR2 (germline): SGDLS, YYNGEE.

This clone occurred a few times. V is TRBV11-2 and J is TRBJ2-1; TRBD2 agrees at 8 bases. The CDR3 contains 13 residues. V was clipped by 8 bases and J by 2 bases; unmatched bases: 2. CDR1 is SGHAT and CDR2 is FQNNGV in the germline V gene. The CDR3 DNA follows: TGTGCCAGCGGACTAGCAGCCTACAATGAGCAGTTCTTC. It yields the protein CASGLAAYNEQFF. The whole variable domain, filled in from reference TRBV11-2 and TRBJ2-1, reads EAGVAQSPRYKIIEKRQSVAFWCNPISGHATLYWYQQILGQGPKLLIQFQNNGVVDDSQLPKDRFSAERLKGVDSTLKIQPAKLEDSAVYLCASGLAAYNEQFFGPGTRLTVL.

This chain joins TRBV7-9 and TRBJ2-2; 7 bases match TRBD2. V was clipped by 4 bases and J by 3 bases; unmatched bases: 8. Germline CDR1 SEHNR, CDR2 FQNEAQ (reference sequence). There are 16 residues in the CDR3. The CDR3 protein is CASSSNLGGDTGELFF. In DNA form, the CDR3 reads TGTGCCAGCAGCTCAAATTTGGGAGGGGACACCGGGGAGCTGTTTTTT. The full variable domain, its missing parts supplied by reference TRBV7-9 and TRBJ2-2, is DTGVSQNPRHKITKRGQNVTFRCDPISEHNRLYWYRQTLGQGPEFLTYFQNEAQLEKSRLLSDRFSAERPKGSFSTLEIQRTEQGDSAMYLCASSSNLGGDTGELFFGEGSRLTVL.

In DNA, the CDR3 is TGCGCCAGCAGCTTGGCTAGCGGGAGTTCCGGAGATACGCAGTATTTT. Translating it yields CASSLASGSSGDTQYF. V and J are TRBV5-1 and TRBJ2-3; TRBD2 agrees at 10 bases. V dropped 0 bases and J dropped 5; count of bases not matched to a gene: 6. Per the germline V gene, CDR1 is SGHRS and CDR2 is YFSETQ. CDR3 length: 16 residues.

J is TRBJ1-1 and V is TRBV11-1, with a weak D call TRBD1 (6 bases). This CDR3 contains 14 residues. V was shortened by 4 bases and J by 2 bases, with 11 bases between the two germline ends. Germline V CDR1 and CDR2: SGHAT, FQDESV (reference sequence). The CDR3 region is CASSSGQINTEAFF. The DNA for the CDR3 is TGTGCCAGCAGCTCTGGACAGATAAACACTGAAGCTTTCTTT.

In its sample, this clone was seen a few times. The chain uses TRBV19 and TRBJ2-3; D not resolved. V was cut by 5 bases and J by 0 bases, with 6 bases left in between. CDR1 is LNHDA, CDR2 SQIVND, per germline (reference sequence). The CDR3 runs 13 residues. The CDR3 region is CASSLASTDTQYF. The CDR3 DNA sequence: TGTGCCAGTAGTTTGGCTAGCACAGATACGCAGTATTTT.

The chain joins TRBV13 to TRBJ2-7; TRBD2 matches at 9 bases. The CDR3 contains 14 residues. The V gene end was trimmed by 5 bases and the J gene end by 2 bases; junction bases not matched to a gene: 4. The germline V gene encodes CDR1 PRHDT and CDR2 FYEKMQ (reference sequence). For the CDR3, the DNA is TGTGCCAGCAGCGCCGGGACTAGCCCCTACGAGCAGTACTTC. Translated, it gives CASSAGTSPYEQYF.

The J gene is TRBJ1-1, the V gene TRBV5-1; possibly TRBD1 for D (6 bases). The CDR3 consists of 15 residues. CDR1 and CDR2 from the germline V gene are SGHRS and YFSETQ. V gave up 4 bases and J gave up 3 bases, with 16 bases separating them. The CDR3 DNA reads as TGCGCCAGCAGCATAGATTCGGACAGCTACACTGAAGCTTTCTTT. Translation: CASSIDSDSYTEAFF.

This chain links TRBV28 with TRBJ2-7; TRBD1 matches at 8 bases. V gave up 5 bases and J gave up 5 bases; unmatched junction bases: 14. The CDR3 covers 16 residues. Germline assignment: CDR1 MDHEN and CDR2 SYDVKM. CDR3 bases: TGTGCCAGCAGTACTTATGGGGGGACAGGTGGTGACGAGCAGTACTTC. This encodes CASSTYGGTGGDEQYF. The full variable domain, its missing parts supplied by reference TRBV28 and TRBJ2-7, is DVKVTQSSRYLVKRTGEKVFLECVQDMDHENMFWYRQDPGLGLRLIYFSYDVKMKEKGDIPEGYSVSREKKERFSLILESASTNQTSMYLCASSTYGGTGGDEQYFGPGTRLTVT.

This clone is judged medium-sized (0.01 to 0.1%). CDR3 DNA sequence: TGTGCCATCCAGGGACTTAGCTCCTACGAGCAGTACTTC. Protein: CAIQGLSSYEQYF. The gene calls are TRBV28 and TRBJ2-7, with D perhaps TRBD2 (6 bases). CDR3 length equals 13 residues. CDR1 MDHEN and CDR2 SYDVKM come from the germline V gene. V was clipped by 10 bases and J by 0 bases, with 13 bases between them.

V gene TRBV9 combines with J gene TRBJ2-7, with TRBD1 matching 10 bases. The CDR3 covers 15 residues. Germline CDR1 and CDR2: SGDLS and YYNGEE. V dropped 0 bases and J dropped 5; count of bases not matched to a gene: 5. In DNA, the CDR3 is TGTGCCAGCAGCGTAGCCGGGACAGGGGTCCACGAGCAGTACTTC. As protein: CASSVAGTGVHEQYF.

The chain links TRBV19 to TRBJ2-1; TRBD2 matches at 11 bases. Germline V gene data show CDR1 as LNHDA and CDR2 as SQIVND (reference sequence). The junction had 7 bases not matched to a gene; V was cut back by 3 bases and J by 9 bases. This CDR3 has 15 amino acids. The CDR3 coding sequence is TGTGCCAGTAGTATTCTTCTAGCGGGAGGAGGTGAGCAGTTCTTC. The encoded protein is CASSILLAGGGEQFF.

By share, this clone counts as large (0.1 to 1%). The chain carries TRBV19 and TRBJ1-4; 7 bases line up with TRBD1. This CDR3 contains 16 residues. Trimming cost V 7 bases and J 11 bases; bases outside gene matches: 19. Per germline, CDR1 LNHDA and CDR2 SQIVND (reference sequence). This CDR3 is CASILTPGQSGGKLFF. The DNA for the CDR3 is TGTGCCAGTATCCTCACCCCGGGACAGAGTGGAGGGAAACTGTTTTTT.

Details on this clone: Other DNA sequences in the same sample also yield this CDR3. This chain uses TRBV27 with TRBJ2-3; 9 bases align to TRBD2. Unmatched junction bases numbered 5, after V lost 3 bases and J lost 4 bases. The length of the CDR3 is 15 residues. Germline CDR1 MNHEY, CDR2 SMNVEV (reference sequence). CDR3 sequence (DNA): TGTGCCAGCAGTTTGTTAGCGGGAGCTGCAGATACGCAGTATTTT. Translation: CASSLLAGAADTQYF.

Worth noting for this clone: The sample contains more than one DNA sequence encoding this CDR3. V is TRBV7-3 and J is TRBJ2-1; TRBD1 agrees at 8 bases. The CDR3 length is 15 residues. Trimming took 2 bases from V and 3 from J; bases not matched to a gene: 3. Germline V gene lookup returns CDR1 SGHTA and CDR2 FQGTGA. CDR3 DNA sequence: TGTGCCAGCAGCTTAGGACAGGGCGGCTACAATGAGCAGTTCTTC. Encoded protein: CASSLGQGGYNEQFF. Full variable domain (rest looked up from reference TRBV7-3 and TRBJ2-1): GAGVSQTPSNKVTEKGKYVELRCDPISGHTALYWYRQSLGQGPEFLIYFQGTGAADDSGLPNDRFFAVRPEGSVSTLKIQRTERGDSAVYLCASSLGQGGYNEQFFGPGTRLTVL.

The chain combines TRBV5-1 with TRBJ2-1; 9 nucleotides agree with TRBD2. J gave up 0 bases and V 1 base, and 14 bases lay outside the gene matches. Germline CDR1 SGHRS, CDR2 YFSETQ. This CDR3 comprises 20 residues. The CDR3 DNA sequence: TGCGCCAGCAGCTTGAGAACAACTAGCGGGTCAGACAGCTCCTACAATGAGCAGTTCTTC. Amino acid sequence: CASSLRTTSGSDSSYNEQFF.

The rearrangement links TRBV2 to TRBJ2-7; 7 nucleotides align to TRBD2. The CDR3 has 15 residues. V lost 6 bases to trimming and J lost 3 bases; unmatched junction nucleotides: 11. The germline CDR1 and CDR2 sequences are SNHLY and FYNNEI. CDR3 amino acids: CASRVGLVGYYEQYF. The CDR3 DNA follows: TGTGCCAGCAGGGTTGGACTAGTTGGGTACTACGAGCAGTACTTC.

V is TRBV5-6 and J is TRBJ1-2, with TRBD1 identical over 7 bases. Germline CDR1 SGHDT, CDR2 YYEEEE. This CDR3 comprises 13 residues. Trimming at V came to 3 bases and at J to 3 bases, leaving 2 bases not matched to a gene. The DNA for the CDR3 is TGTGCCAGCAGCTCGGGGACAGACTATGGCTACACCTTC. Its protein is CASSSGTDYGYTF.

This chain links TRBV20-1 with TRBJ2-7; tentatively, D is TRBD2 (5 bases). V dropped 4 bases and J dropped 1 base, with 5 bases sitting between them. CDR1 DFQATT and CDR2 SNEGSKA come from the germline V gene (reference sequence). The CDR3 sequence is 11 residues long. CDR3 coding DNA: TGCAGTGCTAAGCGGTCCTACGAGCAGTACTTC. This encodes CSAKRSYEQYF.

The chain is built from TRBV5-1 and TRBJ1-3; D ambiguous. The germline V gene encodes CDR1 SGHRS and CDR2 YFSETQ. CDR3 length equals 16 residues. V was cut by 0 bases and J by 4 bases, with 14 bases left in between. CDR3 sequence: CASSLGVPGLGNTIYF. As DNA, the CDR3 is TGCGCCAGCAGCTTGGGAGTGCCGGGATTGGGAAACACCATATATTTT.

The J gene is TRBJ2-1, the V gene TRBV9; 11 positions agree with TRBD2. Germline CDR1 and CDR2: SGDLS and YYNGEE. The CDR3 has 19 residues. The ends lost 0 bases at V and 6 bases at J; junction bases unmatched: 14. CDR3 amino acids: CASSVAPFRLAGPFNEQFF. Here the CDR3 DNA reads TGTGCCAGCAGCGTAGCCCCCTTCCGACTAGCGGGACCCTTCAATGAGCAGTTCTTC.

The chain recombines TRBV6-4 with TRBJ2-3; 8 bases map to TRBD2. The trim removed 0 bases at V and 0 bases at J, leaving 2 bases unmatched. This CDR3 contains 16 residues. Germline assignment: CDR1 MRHNA and CDR2 SNTAGT. CDR3 nucleotide sequence: TGTGCCAGCAGTGACTCGGCTAGCGGGAGCACAGATACGCAGTATTTT. Translated: CASSDSASGSTDTQYF.

Points on this clone: This may be a read error: a much more frequent sequence differs by one nucleotide. The CDR3 spells CASSWTENTEAFF. For the CDR3, the DNA is TGTGCCAGCAGCTGGACAGAGAACACTGAAGCTTTCTTT. The chain links TRBV11-2 to TRBJ1-1; perhaps TRBD1 as D (6 bases). The CDR3 consists of 13 residues. Germline V gives CDR1 SGHAT, CDR2 FQNNGV. Trimming removed 4 bases from V and 1 base from J, with 7 bases in between. Looking up the rest from reference TRBV11-2 and TRBJ1-1 gives the full variable domain: EAGVAQSPRYKIIEKRQSVAFWCNPISGHATLYWYQQILGQGPKLLIQFQNNGVVDDSQLPKDRFSAERLKGVDSTLKIQPAKLEDSAVYLCASSWTENTEAFFGQGTRLTVV.

This chain joins TRBV28 and TRBJ2-4; 7 nucleotides align to TRBD1. With 4 bases clipped from V and 7 bases from J, the junction kept 13 bases outside the gene matches. Germline V lookup: CDR1 MDHEN, CDR2 SYDVKM. The CDR3 has 16 residues. The CDR3 DNA sequence: TGTGCCAGCAGTTCCCTCGGTCGACAGGGTTGGAACATTCAGTACTTC. This sequence encodes CASSSLGRQGWNIQYF.